Here is one T cell receptor (beta chain) with its context. Its matching antigen is unknown. The source of the sample is a study of shared clonotypes between healthy human individuals. General study findings and limits: Read depth was anticipated to influence clonotype sharing among donors.

Per germline, CDR1 LGHNA and CDR2 YNFKEQ. The CDR3 has 14 residues. Only in-frame clones appear in the TCRdb table, and some are missing; sequencing was by immunoSEQ multiplex PCR. This sample has 550,000 to 800,000 clones, with 90% found just once. The sample comprised memory CD8+ T cells from PBMCs. Subset given: CD45RO+ cells pooled with CCR7-negative TemRA cells. This receptor was taken from a man between 18 and 35 years old in good health. Some clones in this sample may be carry-over from other donors' samples. The chain has TRBV4-2 and TRBJ2-5, with a weak D call TRBD1 (5 bases). The J call could be wrong; TRBJ2-7 is a better fit for the DNA end. The DNA for the CDR3 is TGTGCCAGCAGCCAAGGTAGGGGAACCTACGAGCAGTACTTC. The encoded protein is CASSQGRGTYEQYF.